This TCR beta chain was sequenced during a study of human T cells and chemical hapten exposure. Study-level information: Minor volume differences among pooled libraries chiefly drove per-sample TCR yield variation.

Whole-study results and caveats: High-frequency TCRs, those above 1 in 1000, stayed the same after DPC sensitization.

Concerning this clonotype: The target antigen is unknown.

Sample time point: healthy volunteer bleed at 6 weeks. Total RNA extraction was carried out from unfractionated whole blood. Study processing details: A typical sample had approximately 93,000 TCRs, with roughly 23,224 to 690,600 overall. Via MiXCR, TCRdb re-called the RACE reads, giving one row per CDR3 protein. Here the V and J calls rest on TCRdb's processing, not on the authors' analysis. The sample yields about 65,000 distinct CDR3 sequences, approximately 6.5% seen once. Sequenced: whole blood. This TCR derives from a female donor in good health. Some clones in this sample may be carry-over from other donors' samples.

The CDR3 region is CASSQEVIDDTQYF. CDR3 nucleotides: TGCGCCAGCAGCCAAGAAGTAATAGACGATACGCAGTATTTT. This chain joins TRBV4-1 and TRBJ2-3; D call uncertain. V lost 0 bases to trimming and J lost 6 bases, with 10 bases between them. CDR1 is MGHRA and CDR2 is YSYEKL in the germline V gene. This CDR3 comprises 14 residues.